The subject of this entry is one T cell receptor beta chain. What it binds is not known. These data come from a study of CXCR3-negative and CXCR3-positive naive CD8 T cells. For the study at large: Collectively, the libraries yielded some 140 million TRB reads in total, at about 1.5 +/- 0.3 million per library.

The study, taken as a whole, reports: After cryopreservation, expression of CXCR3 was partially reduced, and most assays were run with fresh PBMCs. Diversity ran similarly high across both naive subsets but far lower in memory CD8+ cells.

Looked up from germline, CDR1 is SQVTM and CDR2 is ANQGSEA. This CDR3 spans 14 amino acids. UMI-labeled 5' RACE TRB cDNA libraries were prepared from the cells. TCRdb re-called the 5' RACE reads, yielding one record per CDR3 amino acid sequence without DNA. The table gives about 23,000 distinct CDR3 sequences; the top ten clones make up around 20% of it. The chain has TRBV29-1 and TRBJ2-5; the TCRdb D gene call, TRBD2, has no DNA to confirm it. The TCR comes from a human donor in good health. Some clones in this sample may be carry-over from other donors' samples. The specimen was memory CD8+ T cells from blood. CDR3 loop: CSVRTSGVEETQYF.